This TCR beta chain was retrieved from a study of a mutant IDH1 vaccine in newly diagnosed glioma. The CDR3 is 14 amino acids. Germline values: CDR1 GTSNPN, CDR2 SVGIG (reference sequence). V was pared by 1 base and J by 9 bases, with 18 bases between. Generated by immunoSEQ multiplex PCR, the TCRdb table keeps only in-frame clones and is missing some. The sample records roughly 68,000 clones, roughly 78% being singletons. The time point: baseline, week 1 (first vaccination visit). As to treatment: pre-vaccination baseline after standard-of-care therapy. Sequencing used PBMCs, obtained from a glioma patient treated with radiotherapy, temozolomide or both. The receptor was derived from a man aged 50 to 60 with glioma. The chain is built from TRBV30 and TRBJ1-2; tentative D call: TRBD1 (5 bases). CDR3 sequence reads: CAWSAAGTLVSYTF. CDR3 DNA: TGTGCCTGGAGTGCGGCCGGGACCCTCGTAAGCTACACCTTC. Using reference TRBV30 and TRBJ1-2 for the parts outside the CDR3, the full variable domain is SQTIHQWPATLVQPVGSPLSLECTVEGTSNPNLYWYRQAAGRGLQLLFYSVGIGQISSEVPQNLSASRPQDRQFILSSKKLLLSDSGFYLCAWSAAGTLVSYTFGSGTRLTVV.